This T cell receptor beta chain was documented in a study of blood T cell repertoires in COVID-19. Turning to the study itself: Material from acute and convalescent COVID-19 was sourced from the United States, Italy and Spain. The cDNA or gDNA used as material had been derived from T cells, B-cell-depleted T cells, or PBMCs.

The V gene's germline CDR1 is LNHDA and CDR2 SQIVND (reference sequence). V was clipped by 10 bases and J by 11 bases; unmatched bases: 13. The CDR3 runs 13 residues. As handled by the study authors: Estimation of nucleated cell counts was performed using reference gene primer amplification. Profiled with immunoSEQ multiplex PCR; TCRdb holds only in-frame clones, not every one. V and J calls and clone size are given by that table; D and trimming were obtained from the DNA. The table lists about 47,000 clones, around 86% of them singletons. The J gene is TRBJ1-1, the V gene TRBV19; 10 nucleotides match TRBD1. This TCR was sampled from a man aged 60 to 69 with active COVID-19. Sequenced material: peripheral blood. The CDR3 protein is CATTTGGRGNAFF. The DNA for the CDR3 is TGTGCCACCACGACAGGGGGCCGGGGTAATGCTTTCTTT.